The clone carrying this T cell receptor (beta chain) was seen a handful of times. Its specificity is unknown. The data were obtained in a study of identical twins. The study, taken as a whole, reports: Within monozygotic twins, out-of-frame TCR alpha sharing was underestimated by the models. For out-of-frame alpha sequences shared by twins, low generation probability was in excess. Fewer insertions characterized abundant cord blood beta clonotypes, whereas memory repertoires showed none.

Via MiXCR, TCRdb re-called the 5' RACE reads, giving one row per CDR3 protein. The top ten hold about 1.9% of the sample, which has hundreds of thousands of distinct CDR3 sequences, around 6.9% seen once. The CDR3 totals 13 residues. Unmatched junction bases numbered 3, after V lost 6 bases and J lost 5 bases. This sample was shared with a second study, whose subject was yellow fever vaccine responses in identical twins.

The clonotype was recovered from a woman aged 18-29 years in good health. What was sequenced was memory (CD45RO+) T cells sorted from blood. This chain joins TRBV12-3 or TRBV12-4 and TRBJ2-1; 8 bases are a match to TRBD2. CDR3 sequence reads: CASRIAGNNEQFF. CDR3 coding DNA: TGTGCCAGCAGAATAGCGGGAAACAATGAGCAGTTCTTC.